This T cell receptor beta chain was sequenced in a study of T cells in Graves' hyperthyroidism and ophthalmopathy. Broader study findings: In blood, most of the thyroid clonotypes expanded above 0.001 were also present. Prediction of ophthalmopathy progression came a median about 6 months pre-onset.

It was RNA transcripts that yielded the amplified TCR beta CDR3 regions. First-round RT-PCR of the TCR CDR3 relied on the HTBI primer set. TCRdb reprocessed the multiplex PCR reads via MiXCR and lists one record per CDR3 protein. Of 400,000 to 500,000 distinct CDR3 sequences in the sample, approximately 15% were seen once. A lack of ophthalmopathy progression within 18 months defined stable Graves' hyperthyroidism. Clinical symptoms, serum thyroxine and TRAb, thyroid ultrasound and orbital computed tomography were used for the diagnoses. This clonotype was recorded at least ten times. The antigen remains unidentified. Between the trimmed V and J ends, which lost 1 base and 3 bases, there was a span of 9 bases. There are 14 residues in the CDR3. Germline V gives CDR1 SGHAT, CDR2 FQDESV (reference sequence).

The J gene is TRBJ1-1, the V gene TRBV11-1; D is undetermined. The specimen sequenced was blood. The receptor comes from a woman aged 18-29 years with Graves' hyperthyroidism. CDR3 coding DNA: TGTGCCAGCAGCTTAGAGGTAGAGGACACTGAAGCTTTCTTT. Translating gives CASSLEVEDTEAFF. Full variable domain (rest looked up from reference TRBV11-1 and TRBJ1-1): EAEVAQSPRYKITEKSQAVAFWCDPISGHATLYWYRQILGQGPELLVQFQDESVVDDSQLPKDRFSAERLKGVDSTLKIQPAELGDSAMYLCASSLEVEDTEAFFGQGTRLTVV.